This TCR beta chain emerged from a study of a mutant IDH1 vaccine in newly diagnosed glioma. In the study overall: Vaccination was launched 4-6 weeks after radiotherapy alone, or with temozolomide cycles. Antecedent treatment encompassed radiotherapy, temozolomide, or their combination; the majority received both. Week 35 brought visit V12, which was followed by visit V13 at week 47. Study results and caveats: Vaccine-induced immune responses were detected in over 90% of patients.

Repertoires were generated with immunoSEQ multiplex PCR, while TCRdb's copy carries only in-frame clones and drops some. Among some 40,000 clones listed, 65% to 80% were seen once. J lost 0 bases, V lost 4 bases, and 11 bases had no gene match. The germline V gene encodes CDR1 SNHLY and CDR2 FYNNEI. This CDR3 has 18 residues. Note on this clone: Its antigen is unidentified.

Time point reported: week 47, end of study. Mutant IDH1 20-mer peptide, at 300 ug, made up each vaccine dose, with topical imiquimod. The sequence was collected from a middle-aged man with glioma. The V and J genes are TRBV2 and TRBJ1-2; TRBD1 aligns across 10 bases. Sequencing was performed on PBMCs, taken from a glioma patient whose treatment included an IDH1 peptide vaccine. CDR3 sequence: CASSGTGGFLLSNYGYTF. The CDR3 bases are TGTGCCAGCAGTGGGACAGGGGGATTCCTGCTTTCTAACTATGGCTACACCTTC.